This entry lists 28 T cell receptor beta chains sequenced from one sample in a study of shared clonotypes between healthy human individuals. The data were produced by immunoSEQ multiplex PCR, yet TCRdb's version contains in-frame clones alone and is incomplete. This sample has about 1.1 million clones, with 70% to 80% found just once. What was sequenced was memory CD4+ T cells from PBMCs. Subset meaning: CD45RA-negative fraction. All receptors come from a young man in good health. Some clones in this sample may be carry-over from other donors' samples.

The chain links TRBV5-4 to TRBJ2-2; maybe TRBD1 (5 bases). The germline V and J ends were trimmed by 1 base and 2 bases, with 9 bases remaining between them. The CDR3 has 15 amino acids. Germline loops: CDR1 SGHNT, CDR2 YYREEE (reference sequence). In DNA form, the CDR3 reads TGTGCCAGCAGCTTGACAGGCGGTAACACCGGGGAGCTGTTTTTT. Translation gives CASSLTGGNTGELFF.

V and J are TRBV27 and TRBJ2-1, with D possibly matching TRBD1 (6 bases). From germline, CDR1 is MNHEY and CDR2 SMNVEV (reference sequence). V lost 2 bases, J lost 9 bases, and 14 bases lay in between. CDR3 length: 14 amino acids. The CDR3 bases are TGTGCCAGCAGTTTAAGTCCAGGGGTGGGTGAGCAGTTCTTC. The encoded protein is CASSLSPGVGEQFF.

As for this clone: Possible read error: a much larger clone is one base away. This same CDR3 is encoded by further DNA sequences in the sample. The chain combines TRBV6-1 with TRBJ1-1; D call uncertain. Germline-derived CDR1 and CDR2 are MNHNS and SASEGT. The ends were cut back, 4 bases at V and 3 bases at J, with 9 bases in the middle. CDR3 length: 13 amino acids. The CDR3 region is CASSVEGHTEAFF. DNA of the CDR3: TGTGCCAGCAGTGTTGAAGGACACACTGAAGCTTTCTTT.

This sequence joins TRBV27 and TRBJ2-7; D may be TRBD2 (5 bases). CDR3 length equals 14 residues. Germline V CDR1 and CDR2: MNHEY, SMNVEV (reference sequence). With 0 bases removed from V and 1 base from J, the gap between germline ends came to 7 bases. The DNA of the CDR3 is TGTGCCAGCAGTTTATCCCCGGGGTCCTACGAGCAGTACTTC. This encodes CASSLSPGSYEQYF.

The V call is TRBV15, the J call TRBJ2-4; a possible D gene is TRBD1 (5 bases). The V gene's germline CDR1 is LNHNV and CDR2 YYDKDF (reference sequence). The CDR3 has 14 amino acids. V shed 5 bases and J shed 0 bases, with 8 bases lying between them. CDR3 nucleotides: TGTGCCACCAGCGGGGCCCTAGCCAAAAACATTCAGTACTTC. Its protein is CATSGALAKNIQYF.

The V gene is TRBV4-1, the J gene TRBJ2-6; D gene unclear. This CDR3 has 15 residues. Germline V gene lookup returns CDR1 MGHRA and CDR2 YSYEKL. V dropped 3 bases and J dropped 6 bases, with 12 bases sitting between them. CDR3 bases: TGCGCCAGCAGCCACTTTTGGGGTGAGGCCAACGTCCTGACTTTC. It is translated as CASSHFWGEANVLTF.

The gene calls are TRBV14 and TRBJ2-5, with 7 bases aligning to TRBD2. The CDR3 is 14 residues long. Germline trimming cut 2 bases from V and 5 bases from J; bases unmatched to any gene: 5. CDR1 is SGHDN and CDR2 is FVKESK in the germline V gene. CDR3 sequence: CASSQTVSGETQYF. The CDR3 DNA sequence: TGTGCCAGCAGCCAAACAGTTAGCGGGGAGACCCAGTACTTC.

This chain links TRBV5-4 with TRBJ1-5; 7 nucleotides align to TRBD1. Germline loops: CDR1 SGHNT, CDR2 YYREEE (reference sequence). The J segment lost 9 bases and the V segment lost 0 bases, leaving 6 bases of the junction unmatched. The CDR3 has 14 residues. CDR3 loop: CASSLGTGPSPQHF. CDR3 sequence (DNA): TGTGCCAGCAGCTTGGGGACAGGTCCTTCGCCCCAGCATTTT.

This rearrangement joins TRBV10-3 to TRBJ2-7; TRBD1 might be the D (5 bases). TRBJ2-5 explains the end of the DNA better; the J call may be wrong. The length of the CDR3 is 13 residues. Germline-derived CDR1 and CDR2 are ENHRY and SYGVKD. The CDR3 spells CAISARAQETQYF. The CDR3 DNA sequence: TGTGCCATCAGTGCCAGGGCCCAAGAGACCCAGTACTTC.

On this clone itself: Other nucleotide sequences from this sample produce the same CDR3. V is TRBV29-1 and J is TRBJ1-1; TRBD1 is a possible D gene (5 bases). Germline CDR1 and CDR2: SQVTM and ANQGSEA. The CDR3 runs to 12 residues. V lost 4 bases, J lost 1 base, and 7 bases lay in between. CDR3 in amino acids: CSVVGGNTEAFF. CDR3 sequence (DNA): TGCAGCGTTGTGGGGGGGAACACTGAAGCTTTCTTT.

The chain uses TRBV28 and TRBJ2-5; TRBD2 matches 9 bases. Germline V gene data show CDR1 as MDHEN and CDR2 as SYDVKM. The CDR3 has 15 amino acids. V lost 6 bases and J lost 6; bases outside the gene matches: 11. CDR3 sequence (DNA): TGTGCCAGCAGCCCACTAGCGGGTCTGGCGAAGACCCAGTACTTC. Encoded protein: CASSPLAGLAKTQYF.

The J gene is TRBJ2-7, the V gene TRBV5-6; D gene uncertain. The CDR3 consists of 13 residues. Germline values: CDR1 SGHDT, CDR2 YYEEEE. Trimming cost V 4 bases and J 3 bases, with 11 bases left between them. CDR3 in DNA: TGTGCCAGCAGCCCGCGTAGAGGCTACGAGCAGTACTTC. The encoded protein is CASSPRRGYEQYF.

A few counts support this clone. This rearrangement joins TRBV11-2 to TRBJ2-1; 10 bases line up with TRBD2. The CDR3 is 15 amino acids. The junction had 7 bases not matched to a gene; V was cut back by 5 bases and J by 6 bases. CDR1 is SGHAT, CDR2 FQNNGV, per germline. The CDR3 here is CASSPGLAEGNEQFF. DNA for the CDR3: TGTGCCAGCAGCCCTGGACTAGCGGAGGGCAATGAGCAGTTCTTC.

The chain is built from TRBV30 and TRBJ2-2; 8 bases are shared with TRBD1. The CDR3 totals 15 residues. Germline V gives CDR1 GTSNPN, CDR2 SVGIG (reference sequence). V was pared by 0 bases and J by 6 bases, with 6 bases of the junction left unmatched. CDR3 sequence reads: CAWSVPQQGAGELFF. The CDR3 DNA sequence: TGTGCCTGGAGTGTACCCCAACAGGGGGCCGGGGAGCTGTTTTTT.

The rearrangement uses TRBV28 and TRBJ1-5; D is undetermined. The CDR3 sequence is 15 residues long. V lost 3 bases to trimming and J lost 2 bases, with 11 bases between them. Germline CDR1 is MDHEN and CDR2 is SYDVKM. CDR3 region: CASSFDSRGNQPQHF. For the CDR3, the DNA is TGTGCCAGCAGTTTTGACTCGAGGGGCAATCAGCCCCAGCATTTT.

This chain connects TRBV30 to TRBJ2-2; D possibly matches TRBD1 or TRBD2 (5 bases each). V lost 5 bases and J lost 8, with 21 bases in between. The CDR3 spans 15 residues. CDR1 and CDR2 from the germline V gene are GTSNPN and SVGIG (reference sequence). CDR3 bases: TGTGCCTGGGTGCCGGGACCCCATTTTGGAGGGGAGCTGTTTTTT. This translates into CAWVPGPHFGGELFF. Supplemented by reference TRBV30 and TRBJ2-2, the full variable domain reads SQTIHQWPATLVQPVGSPLSLECTVEGTSNPNLYWYRQAAGRGLQLLFYSVGIGQISSEVPQNLSASRPQDRQFILSSKKLLLSDSGFYLCAWVPGPHFGGELFFGEGSRLTVL.

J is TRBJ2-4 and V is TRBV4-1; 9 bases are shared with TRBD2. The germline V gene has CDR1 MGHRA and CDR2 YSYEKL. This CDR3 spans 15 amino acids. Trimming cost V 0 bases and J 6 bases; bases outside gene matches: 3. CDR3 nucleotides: TGCGCCAGCAGCCAAGACCTAGCGGGACTAAACATTCAGTACTTC. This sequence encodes CASSQDLAGLNIQYF.

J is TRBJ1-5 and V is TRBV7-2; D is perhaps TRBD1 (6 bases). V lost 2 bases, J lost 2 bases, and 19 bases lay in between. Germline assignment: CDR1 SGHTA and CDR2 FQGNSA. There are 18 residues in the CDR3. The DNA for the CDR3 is TGTGCCAGCAGCTTACGGGGGGCAGGGGCGCGAGGCAATCAGCCCCAGCATTTT. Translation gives CASSLRGAGARGNQPQHF.

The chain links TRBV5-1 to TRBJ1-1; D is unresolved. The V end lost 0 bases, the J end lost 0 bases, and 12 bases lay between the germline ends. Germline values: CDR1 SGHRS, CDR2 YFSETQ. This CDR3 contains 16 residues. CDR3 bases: TGCGCCAGCAGCTTGGCCCCCTCCCCAATGAACACTGAAGCTTTCTTT. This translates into CASSLAPSPMNTEAFF.

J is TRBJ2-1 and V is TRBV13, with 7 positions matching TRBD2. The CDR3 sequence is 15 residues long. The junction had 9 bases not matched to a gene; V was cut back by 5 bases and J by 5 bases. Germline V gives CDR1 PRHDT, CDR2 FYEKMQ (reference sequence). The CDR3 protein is CASSPLGGGNNEQFF. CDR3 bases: TGTGCCAGCAGCCCCCTGGGCGGGGGAAACAATGAGCAGTTCTTC.

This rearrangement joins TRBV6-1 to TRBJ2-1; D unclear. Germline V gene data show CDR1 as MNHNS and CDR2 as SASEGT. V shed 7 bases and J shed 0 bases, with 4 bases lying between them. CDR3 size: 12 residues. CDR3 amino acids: CASTFSYNEQFF. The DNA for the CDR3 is TGTGCCAGCACCTTCTCCTACAATGAGCAGTTCTTC.

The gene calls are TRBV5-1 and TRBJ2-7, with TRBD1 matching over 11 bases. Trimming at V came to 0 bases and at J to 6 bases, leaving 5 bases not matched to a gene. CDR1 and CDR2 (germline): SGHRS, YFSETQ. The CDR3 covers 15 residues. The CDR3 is CASSLAPGQGAEQYF. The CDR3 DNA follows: TGCGCCAGCAGCTTGGCACCCGGACAGGGGGCCGAGCAGTACTTC.

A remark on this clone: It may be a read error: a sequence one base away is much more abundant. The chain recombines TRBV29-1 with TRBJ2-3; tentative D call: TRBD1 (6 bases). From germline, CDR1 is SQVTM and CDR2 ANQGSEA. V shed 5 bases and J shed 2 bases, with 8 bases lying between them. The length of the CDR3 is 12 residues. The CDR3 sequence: CSVRQDTDTQYF. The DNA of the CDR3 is TGCAGCGTTCGACAGGACACAGATACGCAGTATTTT.

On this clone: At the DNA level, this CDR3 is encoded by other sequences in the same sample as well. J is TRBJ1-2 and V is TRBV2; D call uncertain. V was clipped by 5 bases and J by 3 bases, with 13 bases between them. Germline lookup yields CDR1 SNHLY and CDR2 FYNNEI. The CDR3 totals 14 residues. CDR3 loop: CASSPTLTDYGYTF. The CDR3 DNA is TGTGCCAGCAGTCCCACCCTCACAGACTATGGCTACACCTTC. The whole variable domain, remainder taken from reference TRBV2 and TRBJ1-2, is EPEVTQTPSHQVTQMGQEVILRCVPISNHLYFYWYRQILGQKVEFLVSFYNNEISEKSEIFDDQFSVERPDGSNFTLKIRSTKLEDSAMYFCASSPTLTDYGYTFGSGTRLTVV.

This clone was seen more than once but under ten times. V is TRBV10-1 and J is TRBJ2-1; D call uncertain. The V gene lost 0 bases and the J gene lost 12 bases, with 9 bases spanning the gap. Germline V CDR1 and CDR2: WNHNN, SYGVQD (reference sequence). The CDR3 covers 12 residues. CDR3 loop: CASSESPLGQFF. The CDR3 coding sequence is TGCGCCAGCAGTGAGTCGCCCCTTGGGCAGTTCTTC.

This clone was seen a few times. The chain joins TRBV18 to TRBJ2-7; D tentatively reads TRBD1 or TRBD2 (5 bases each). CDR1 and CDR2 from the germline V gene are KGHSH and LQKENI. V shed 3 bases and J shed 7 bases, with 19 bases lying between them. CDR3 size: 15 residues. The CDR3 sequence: CASSPYRDVTREQYF. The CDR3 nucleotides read TGTGCCAGCTCACCTTACCGGGACGTCACTCGGGAGCAGTACTTC.

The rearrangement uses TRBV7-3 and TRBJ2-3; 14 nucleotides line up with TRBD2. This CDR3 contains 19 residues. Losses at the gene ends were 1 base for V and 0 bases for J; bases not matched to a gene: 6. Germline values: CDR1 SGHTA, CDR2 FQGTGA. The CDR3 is CASSLNGLAGGSSTDTQYF. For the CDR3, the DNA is TGTGCCAGCAGCTTAAACGGACTAGCGGGAGGTTCTAGCACAGATACGCAGTATTTT.

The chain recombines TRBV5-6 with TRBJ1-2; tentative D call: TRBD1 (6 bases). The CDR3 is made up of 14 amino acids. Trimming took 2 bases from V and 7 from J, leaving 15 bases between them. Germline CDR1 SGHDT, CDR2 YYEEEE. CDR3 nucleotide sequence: TGTGCCAGCAGCTTAACACAGGGAGATGGTGGCTACACCTTC. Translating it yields CASSLTQGDGGYTF.